What follows are 31 T cell receptor beta chains derived from one specimen sequenced in a study of cytomegalovirus exposure and HLA in healthy donors. The assay was immunoSEQ multiplex PCR, and TCRdb's table has in-frame clones only and misses some. Of about 200,000 clones in the sample, more than 75% were seen once. Sequencing was done on a sample of PBMCs. These receptors were obtained from a woman between 18 and 29 years old in good health and CMV-seronegative.

This chain joins TRBV5-4 and TRBJ2-7; possible D gene TRBD2, 5 bases. V was clipped by 1 base and J by 2 bases, with 16 bases between them. This CDR3 is 16 amino acids long. CDR1 is SGHNT, CDR2 YYREEE, per germline (reference sequence). The CDR3 DNA sequence: TGTGCCAGCAGCTTGAGACTGAGTAGCGACCCCTACGAGCAGTACTTC. As protein: CASSLRLSSDPYEQYF.

The V call is TRBV5-1, the J call TRBJ1-1; no reliable D call. Germline V lookup: CDR1 SGHRS, CDR2 YFSETQ. The CDR3 consists of 16 residues. V was clipped by 0 bases and J by 6 bases, with 18 bases between them. CDR3 sequence: CASSLVGPGGSAEAFF. In nucleotides, the CDR3 is TGCGCCAGCAGCTTGGTAGGGCCAGGCGGTAGCGCTGAAGCTTTCTTT. The whole variable domain, filled in from reference TRBV5-1 and TRBJ1-1, reads KAGVTQTPRYLIKTRGQQVTLSCSPISGHRSVSWYQQTPGQGLQFLFEYFSETQRNKGNFPGRFSGRQFSNSRSEMNVSTLELGDSALYLCASSLVGPGGSAEAFFGQGTRLTVV.

The chain uses TRBV5-1 and TRBJ1-1; 7 nucleotides agree with TRBD1. Looked up from germline, CDR1 is SGHRS and CDR2 is YFSETQ. V shed 4 bases, J shed 5 bases, and the junction held 5 bases outside the gene matches. The CDR3 length is 13 residues. The CDR3 region is CASSRQGGTEAFF. In nucleotides, the CDR3 is TGCGCCAGCAGCCGACAGGGTGGAACTGAAGCTTTCTTT.

This sequence joins TRBV7-9 and TRBJ2-3; TRBD2 matches 9 bases. Trimming took 5 bases from V and 1 from J; bases not matched to a gene: 1. Germline V gives CDR1 SEHNR, CDR2 FQNEAQ (reference sequence). This CDR3 spans 14 amino acids. The CDR3 sequence: CASSRTSGTDTQYF. CDR3 in DNA: TGTGCCAGCAGCCGGACTAGCGGCACAGATACGCAGTATTTT.

The rearrangement uses TRBV2 and TRBJ2-4, with 8 bases matching TRBD2. The ends lost 1 base at V and 6 bases at J; junction bases unmatched: 2. This CDR3 spans 14 amino acids. Germline assignment: CDR1 SNHLY and CDR2 FYNNEI. The CDR3 loop is CASSEDSGVNIQYF. For the CDR3, the DNA is TGTGCCAGCAGTGAAGATAGCGGGGTAAACATTCAGTACTTC.

This sequence joins TRBV5-1 and TRBJ1-4, with 10 bases identical to TRBD1. Germline lookup yields CDR1 SGHRS and CDR2 YFSETQ. The CDR3 runs to 14 residues. The junction had 3 bases not matched to a gene; V was cut back by 4 bases and J by 6 bases. The CDR3 DNA follows: TGCGCCAGCAGCAAAGGGACAGGGGATGAAAAACTGTTTTTT. It yields the protein CASSKGTGDEKLFF.

This clone has a handful of counts. The chain joins TRBV10-1 to TRBJ2-7; 8 nucleotides align to TRBD1. The germline V gene encodes CDR1 WNHNN and CDR2 SYGVQD (reference sequence). V trimming: 6 bases; J trimming: 1 base; junction bases outside the gene matches: 8. CDR3 size: 15 residues. CDR3 DNA sequence: TGCGCCAGCAGCGAGGGACAGGCCGGATCCTACGAGCAGTACTTC. As protein: CASSEGQAGSYEQYF.

This sequence joins TRBV9 and TRBJ2-7; D call uncertain. V was shortened by 0 bases and J by 5 bases, with 6 bases between the two germline ends. The CDR3 is made up of 12 amino acids. Germline CDR1 and CDR2: SGDLS and YYNGEE. CDR3 residues: CASSVVVHEQYF. The DNA for the CDR3 is TGTGCCAGCAGCGTAGTCGTCCACGAGCAGTACTTC.

This clone has only one observation. The chain employs TRBV11-2 and TRBJ2-1; 11 nucleotides line up with TRBD2. This CDR3 has 16 residues. Germline V CDR1 and CDR2: SGHAT, FQNNGV. The V gene end was trimmed by 1 base and the J gene end by 6 bases; junction bases not matched to a gene: 5. The CDR3: CASSLGTSGGLNEQFF. The CDR3, as DNA: TGTGCCAGCAGCTTAGGTACTAGCGGGGGTCTCAATGAGCAGTTCTTC.

This clone was seen just once. The genes are TRBV7-8 and TRBJ1-5, with TRBD1 matching 7 bases. The V gene end was trimmed by 5 bases and the J gene end by 3 bases; junction bases not matched to a gene: 10. The CDR3 runs to 16 residues. Germline loops: CDR1 SGHVS, CDR2 FQNEAQ. CDR3 protein: CASSLVGRGLNQPQHF. In nucleotides, the CDR3 is TGTGCCAGCAGCCTCGTAGGAAGGGGGCTCAATCAGCCCCAGCATTTT.

The chain joins TRBV10-3 to TRBJ2-2; 7 positions agree with TRBD2. Germline CDR1 and CDR2: ENHRY and SYGVKD. This CDR3 region has 15 residues. V trimming: 7 bases; J trimming: 4 bases; junction bases outside the gene matches: 9. CDR3 sequence reads: CAITSGTAGTGELFF. The CDR3 DNA is TGTGCCATCACGAGCGGGACCGCAGGCACCGGGGAGCTGTTTTTT.

Regarding this clone: The junction and the germline gene differ at one end; a read error may be behind it. The rearrangement joins TRBV7-9 to TRBJ2-7; TRBD1 is a possible D gene (6 bases). The CDR3 totals 13 residues. The germline V gene encodes CDR1 SEHNR and CDR2 FQNEAQ (reference sequence). The CDR3 region has the DNA TGTGCCAGCAGCTTAGTACAGGGCATGGGTGAGGACTTC. Amino acid sequence: CASSLVQGMGEDF.

The chain links TRBV7-9 to TRBJ1-3; D is undetermined. This CDR3 spans 16 amino acids. Trimming removed 5 bases at V and 3 bases at J, with 17 bases between. Germline CDR1 SEHNR, CDR2 FQNEAQ (reference sequence). The CDR3, as DNA: TGTGCCAGCAGCCTCAATCCTCGGGGAGGTGGAAACACCATATATTTT. Translation: CASSLNPRGGGNTIYF. The full variable domain, its missing parts supplied by reference TRBV7-9 and TRBJ1-3, is DTGVSQNPRHKITKRGQNVTFRCDPISEHNRLYWYRQTLGQGPEFLTYFQNEAQLEKSRLLSDRFSAERPKGSFSTLEIQRTEQGDSAMYLCASSLNPRGGGNTIYFGEGSWLTVV.

The chain is built from TRBV6-1 and TRBJ2-1; D is perhaps TRBD2 (6 bases). V was pared by 2 bases and J by 3 bases, with 11 bases between. This CDR3 is 15 amino acids long. In germline, CDR1 is MNHNS, CDR2 SASEGT. CDR3 DNA sequence: TGTGCCAGCAGTGAAATGGCAGCGGGCTACAATGAGCAGTTCTTC. Amino acid sequence: CASSEMAAGYNEQFF.

CDR3 residues: CASSLIAGDRNEQFF. Written as DNA, the CDR3 is TGCGCCAGCAGCTTGATAGCGGGAGATCGCAATGAGCAGTTCTTC. The rearrangement uses TRBV5-1 and TRBJ2-1; TRBD2 agrees at 9 bases. Germline V gives CDR1 SGHRS, CDR2 YFSETQ. The J segment lost 6 bases and the V segment lost 1 base, leaving 5 bases of the junction unmatched. This CDR3 region has 15 residues.

The J gene is TRBJ2-1, the V gene TRBV28; 7 bases fit TRBD1. Germline values: CDR1 MDHEN, CDR2 SYDVKM. The CDR3 loop spans 16 amino acids. V trimming: 5 bases; J trimming: 3 bases; junction bases outside the gene matches: 10. The CDR3 here is CASSRPIGGNYNEQFF. The CDR3 DNA is TGTGCCAGCAGTCGCCCAATAGGGGGCAACTACAATGAGCAGTTCTTC.

J is TRBJ2-1 and V is TRBV5-6; TRBD1 matches 9 bases. Germline V CDR1 and CDR2: SGHDT, YYEEEE. Trimming at V came to 0 bases and at J to 5 bases, leaving 6 bases not matched to a gene. The CDR3 has 16 residues. As DNA, the CDR3 is TGTGCCAGCAGCTTGGACAGGACAGGGGTCCACAATGAGCAGTTCTTC. This translates into CASSLDRTGVHNEQFF.

This clone has a handful of counts. The chain recombines TRBV7-8 with TRBJ1-6; 7 nucleotides match TRBD1. V was clipped by 5 bases and J by 11 bases; unmatched bases: 9. From germline, CDR1 is SGHVS and CDR2 FQNEAQ. The CDR3 loop spans 14 amino acids. The CDR3 is CASSLGTVWAPLHF. The CDR3 coding sequence is TGTGCCAGCAGCCTAGGGACAGTATGGGCACCCCTCCACTTT.

The chain combines TRBV6-5 with TRBJ2-6, with TRBD1 matching 7 bases. Trimming cost V 8 bases and J 0 bases; bases outside gene matches: 4. The CDR3 covers 15 residues. Germline CDR1 and CDR2: MNHEY and SVGAGI. CDR3 sequence reads: CASADRFSGANVLTF. CDR3 nucleotide sequence: TGTGCCAGCGCGGACAGGTTCTCTGGGGCCAACGTCCTGACTTTC.

The chain joins TRBV2 to TRBJ1-2; D perhaps matches TRBD1 (6 bases). V was trimmed by 1 base and J by 1 base, leaving 10 bases between them. Germline CDR1 is SNHLY and CDR2 is FYNNEI. This CDR3 contains 15 residues. CDR3 region: CASSEVRGSNYGYTF. CDR3 coding DNA: TGTGCCAGCAGTGAAGTGAGGGGGAGTAACTATGGCTACACCTTC.

This clone turned up a few times. The chain carries TRBV2 and TRBJ2-4; the match to TRBD1 covers 10 bases. Germline V gene data show CDR1 as SNHLY and CDR2 as FYNNEI. This CDR3 has 18 residues. The ends lost 10 bases at V and 0 bases at J; junction bases unmatched: 15. CDR3 nucleotide sequence: TGTGCCACCAAAAAAGACAGGGGGCCCACCTTAGCCAAAAACATTCAGTACTTC. Its protein is CATKKDRGPTLAKNIQYF.

This sequence joins TRBV18 and TRBJ1-3; possible D gene TRBD1, 5 bases. V was cut by 2 bases and J by 2 bases, with 16 bases left in between. Germline loops: CDR1 KGHSH, CDR2 LQKENI. The CDR3 length is 17 residues. The CDR3 reads CASSPTGGGYTGNTIYF. The CDR3 coding sequence is TGTGCCAGCTCACCAACAGGCGGAGGGTATACTGGAAACACCATATATTTT.

This chain links TRBV5-6 with TRBJ2-1; no firm D call. V gave up 0 bases and J gave up 5 bases, with 12 bases separating them. This CDR3 comprises 15 residues. Germline loops: CDR1 SGHDT, CDR2 YYEEEE. The CDR3 protein is CASSLDWQINNEQFF. For the CDR3, the DNA is TGTGCCAGCAGCTTGGATTGGCAAATCAACAATGAGCAGTTCTTC.

J is TRBJ2-4 and V is TRBV18, with a possible D match to TRBD2 (6 bases). The CDR3 length is 13 residues. From germline, CDR1 is KGHSH and CDR2 LQKENI. The germline V and J ends were trimmed by 6 bases and 6 bases, with 12 bases remaining between them. CDR3 region: CASSLAGLNIQYF. The CDR3 DNA sequence: TGTGCCAGCTCCCTGGCGGGGCTAAACATTCAGTACTTC.

The genes are TRBV10-3 and TRBJ2-2; perhaps TRBD1 as D (5 bases). From germline, CDR1 is ENHRY and CDR2 SYGVKD. This CDR3 contains 14 residues. V dropped 5 bases and J dropped 5 bases, with 12 bases sitting between them. The CDR3: CAISNRLVTGELFF. CDR3 coding DNA: TGTGCCATCAGTAACAGGCTGGTGACCGGGGAGCTGTTTTTT.

This clone has only one observation. The chain employs TRBV4-2 and TRBJ1-1; 7 bases match TRBD1. J gave up 6 bases and V 0 bases, and 10 bases lay outside the gene matches. Germline CDR1 and CDR2: LGHNA and YNFKEQ. This CDR3 is built from 16 residues. CDR3 protein: CASSQEGGQVASEAFF. The CDR3 nucleotides are TGTGCCAGCAGCCAAGAGGGCGGACAGGTGGCGTCTGAAGCTTTCTTT.

CDR3 loop: CASSRDIDYIQYF. The CDR3 DNA follows: TGTGCCAGCTCACGGGACATAGATTACATTCAGTACTTC. The chain uses TRBV18 and TRBJ2-4, with TRBD1 as a possible D gene (6 bases). The CDR3 loop spans 13 amino acids. V gave up 4 bases and J gave up 8 bases, with 12 bases separating them. Per the germline V gene, CDR1 is KGHSH and CDR2 is LQKENI.

The rearrangement joins TRBV7-2 to TRBJ2-7; tentative D call: TRBD1 (5 bases). The V end lost 1 base, the J end lost 2 bases, and 15 bases lay between the germline ends. Looked up from germline, CDR1 is SGHTA and CDR2 is FQGNSA. This CDR3 is 16 amino acids long. CDR3 in DNA: TGTGCCAGCAGCTTAGAAGGGGCAGTTTCCACCTACGAGCAGTACTTC. This translates into CASSLEGAVSTYEQYF. The full variable domain, rest sourced from reference TRBV7-2 and TRBJ2-7, is GAGVSQSPSNKVTEKGKDVELRCDPISGHTALYWYRQSLGQGLEFLIYFQGNSAPDKSGLPSDRFSAERTGGSVSTLTIQRTQQEDSAVYLCASSLEGAVSTYEQYFGPGTRLTVT.

The rearrangement joins TRBV25-1 to TRBJ1-1; D is ambiguous. Trimming pared 3 bases from V and 1 base from J, leaving 9 bases between. Germline lookup yields CDR1 MGHDK and CDR2 SYGVNS. The CDR3 covers 14 residues. For the CDR3, the DNA is TGTGCCAGCAGTGAGTCGGGGAAGAACACTGAAGCTTTCTTT. Translated, it gives CASSESGKNTEAFF.

This clone has only one observation. V and J are TRBV4-2 and TRBJ2-5, with D possibly matching TRBD2 (6 bases). The DNA end lines up better with TRBJ2-7; the J call may be wrong. CDR1 is LGHNA, CDR2 YNFKEQ, per germline. The CDR3 is 15 amino acids. The CDR3 protein is CASSQAGESSYEQYF. CDR3 in DNA: TGTGCCAGCAGCCAAGCGGGAGAAAGCTCCTACGAGCAGTACTTC.

This clone was detected once. This chain joins TRBV11-2 and TRBJ1-1; D is perhaps TRBD1 (5 bases). Germline assignment: CDR1 SGHAT and CDR2 FQNNGV. Trimming stripped 2 bases from V and 0 bases from J, with 13 bases between. The CDR3 loop spans 16 amino acids. The CDR3 sequence is CASSLRLGDMNTEAFF. The CDR3 DNA follows: TGTGCCAGCAGCTTAAGGTTAGGGGATATGAACACTGAAGCTTTCTTT.